A single sample is the source of the 29 T cell receptor beta chains below, sequenced in a study of T cells in Graves' hyperthyroidism and ophthalmopathy. There were TCR beta CDR3 regions amplified from RNA transcripts. First-round RT-PCR targeting the TCR CDR3 was performed with the HTBI primer set. MiXCR, run by TCRdb on the multiplex PCR reads, gives a single entry per CDR3 protein. The table has roughly 350,000 distinct CDR3 sequences, 13% to 15% seen once. What was sequenced was blood. The receptors here all came from a woman aged 25-40 years with Graves' ophthalmopathy.

This sequence joins TRBV2 and TRBJ2-7; no clear D gene. In germline, CDR1 is SNHLY, CDR2 FYNNEI. V lost 7 bases to trimming and J lost 2 bases, with 12 bases between them. The CDR3 has 13 residues. Here the CDR3 reads CASKVTGAYEQYF. CDR3 DNA: TGTGCCAGCAAAGTTACTGGAGCCTACGAGCAGTACTTC.

This clonotype was recorded at least ten times. The gene calls are TRBV28 and TRBJ2-3; 7 nucleotides match TRBD1. The V gene's germline CDR1 is MDHEN and CDR2 SYDVKM. The CDR3 extends over 16 amino acids. V was pared by 5 bases and J by 0 bases, with 8 bases of the junction left unmatched. CDR3: CASSPIDRVSTDTQYF. CDR3 nucleotides: TGTGCCAGCAGTCCGATCGACAGGGTTAGCACAGATACGCAGTATTTT.

V and J are TRBV20-1 and TRBJ2-5, with 7 bases fitting TRBD2. The germline V gene has CDR1 DFQATT and CDR2 SNEGSKA (reference sequence). The CDR3 length is 16 residues. Losses at the gene ends were 0 bases for V and 5 bases for J; bases not matched to a gene: 12. DNA for the CDR3: TGCAGTGCTAGAGATTTCCGGGGGGAAGGTTGGGAGACCCAGTACTTC. Protein: CSARDFRGEGWETQYF.

This clonotype was detected many times. V is TRBV2 and J is TRBJ1-1, with D perhaps matching TRBD1 (5 bases). V dropped 9 bases and J dropped 7 bases, with 12 bases sitting between them. This CDR3 is 11 amino acids long. Germline V lookup: CDR1 SNHLY, CDR2 FYNNEI. The CDR3 reads CASTHDSEAFF. The CDR3 nucleotides read TGTGCCAGTACCCACGACAGTGAAGCTTTCTTT. The full variable domain, its missing parts supplied by reference TRBV2 and TRBJ1-1, is EPEVTQTPSHQVTQMGQEVILRCVPISNHLYFYWYRQILGQKVEFLVSFYNNEISEKSEIFDDQFSVERPDGSNFTLKIRSTKLEDSAMYFCASTHDSEAFFGQGTRLTVV.

This clonotype was detected only a few times. As DNA, the CDR3 is TGTGCCAGTACGGGGGAATATAATGAAAAACTGTTTTTT. The encoded protein is CASTGEYNEKLFF. J is TRBJ1-4 and V is TRBV19, with D possibly TRBD1 on 5 matching bases. This CDR3 contains 13 residues. V dropped 7 bases and J dropped 4 bases, with 10 bases sitting between them. Germline values: CDR1 LNHDA, CDR2 SQIVND (reference sequence).

This clonotype was detected ten times or more. The genes are TRBV5-1 and TRBJ2-3, with 8 bases lining up with TRBD1. Trimming at V came to 3 bases and at J to 1 base, leaving 4 bases not matched to a gene. The CDR3 sequence is 15 residues long. Germline V lookup: CDR1 SGHRS, CDR2 YFSETQ. CDR3 residues: CASSYSTGGTDTQYF. The CDR3 bases are TGCGCCAGCAGCTACTCGACAGGGGGCACAGATACGCAGTATTTT. Full variable domain (remainder filled in from reference TRBV5-1 and TRBJ2-3): KAGVTQTPRYLIKTRGQQVTLSCSPISGHRSVSWYQQTPGQGLQFLFEYFSETQRNKGNFPGRFSGRQFSNSRSEMNVSTLELGDSALYLCASSYSTGGTDTQYFGPGTRLTVL.

A few counts support this clonotype. This chain links TRBV19 with TRBJ2-3; D possibly corresponds to TRBD1 (5 bases). V dropped 7 bases and J dropped 2 bases, with 13 bases sitting between them. This CDR3 has 14 amino acids. Germline CDR1 reads LNHDA; CDR2 reads SQIVND (reference sequence). The CDR3 spells CASNPTVYTDTQYF. The CDR3 region has the DNA TGTGCCAGTAACCCGACAGTCTACACAGATACGCAGTATTTT.

As regards this clonotype: A much larger clone differs by one base, so this may be a read error. Because it lacks the conserved phenylalanine or tryptophan at the end, this CDR3 is likely a read error. The V and J genes are TRBV11-3 and TRBJ1-6, with D hard to call. Germline-derived CDR1 and CDR2 are SGHNT and YENEEA. The CDR3 is made up of 15 amino acids. Trimming pared 5 bases from V and 9 bases from J, leaving 17 bases between. CDR3 sequence: CASSVDPKDFSPLHS. CDR3 DNA sequence: TGTGCCAGCAGCGTGGACCCGAAGGATTTTTCACCCCTCCACTCT.

This clonotype was counted ten times or more. The chain links TRBV12-3 or TRBV12-4 to TRBJ1-1; D is unresolved. Between the trimmed V and J ends, which lost 3 bases and 6 bases, there was a span of 11 bases. This CDR3 is 13 amino acids long. The CDR3 region has the DNA TGTGCCAGCAGTTTCGGTGGGAGCCCTGAAGCTTTCTTT. Translating it yields CASSFGGSPEAFF.

In its sample, this clonotype was seen many times. This chain uses TRBV28 with TRBJ1-5; D call uncertain. Looked up from germline, CDR1 is MDHEN and CDR2 is SYDVKM. This CDR3 comprises 17 residues. V lost 3 bases and J lost 1, with 16 bases in between. The CDR3 protein is CASSFAVGLRSNQPQHF. In nucleotides, the CDR3 is TGTGCCAGCAGTTTCGCCGTCGGGCTTAGAAGCAATCAGCCCCAGCATTTT.

Ten or more counts support this clonotype. The chain links TRBV20-1 to TRBJ1-1; maybe TRBD1 (5 bases). V was clipped by 4 bases and J by 1 base, with 16 bases between them. There are 15 residues in the CDR3. Per germline, CDR1 DFQATT and CDR2 SNEGSKA (reference sequence). Here the CDR3 DNA reads TGCAGTGCTAACGTGGCGGGGGGAGGGAACACTGAAGCTTTCTTT. This gives the protein CSANVAGGGNTEAFF.

This clonotype was counted at least ten times. This chain uses TRBV3-1 with TRBJ1-5; possibly TRBD1 for D (5 bases). Looked up from germline, CDR1 is LGHDT and CDR2 is YNNKEL (reference sequence). The germline V and J ends were trimmed by 2 bases and 2 bases, with 10 bases remaining between them. The CDR3 runs 15 residues. The CDR3 spells CASSQTWGGNQPQHF. The CDR3 nucleotides read TGTGCCAGCAGCCAAACCTGGGGCGGCAATCAGCCCCAGCATTTT.

This clonotype was seen many times. The chain couples TRBV2 to TRBJ1-3; D is possibly TRBD1 (6 bases). Looked up from germline, CDR1 is SNHLY and CDR2 is FYNNEI. This CDR3 has 13 residues. Trimming took off 7 bases at V and 0 bases at J, with 7 bases between the two ends. The CDR3 DNA follows: TGTGCCAGCACAGGGGACTCTGGAAACACCATATATTTT. Protein product: CASTGDSGNTIYF.

This clonotype appeared many times. The chain combines TRBV6-1 with TRBJ2-4, with TRBD2 matching over 10 bases. The germline V gene has CDR1 MNHNS and CDR2 SASEGT. The CDR3 loop spans 15 amino acids. The V segment lost 7 bases and the J segment 6 bases; nucleotides outside the gene matches: 9. Here the CDR3 DNA reads TGTGCCAGCATGAGCGGGGGGGGCTTCGGAAACATTCAGTACTTC. Translated: CASMSGGGFGNIQYF.

This clonotype was found many times. The chain couples TRBV29-1 to TRBJ1-1, with a tentative D call TRBD1 (5 bases). The germline V and J ends were trimmed by 1 base and 5 bases, with 14 bases remaining between them. The CDR3 has 14 amino acids. Germline values: CDR1 SQVTM, CDR2 ANQGSEA. CDR3: CSVEAKSGGTEAFF. Written as DNA, the CDR3 is TGCAGCGTTGAAGCTAAATCCGGGGGAACTGAAGCTTTCTTT.

This clonotype was found many times. This chain joins TRBV12-3 or TRBV12-4 and TRBJ2-3, with TRBD2 identical over 9 bases. CDR3 length: 17 residues. The junction had 12 bases not matched to a gene; V was cut back by 3 bases and J by 5 bases. In DNA form, the CDR3 reads TGTGCCAGCAGTTTCCCGAGTGGCGGGGGGGCAGGAGATACGCAGTATTTT. This codes for CASSFPSGGGAGDTQYF.

Points on this clonotype: A much more abundant neighbour one base away suggests this may be a read error. The gene calls are TRBV5-6 and TRBJ2-5; TRBD1 is a possible D gene (5 bases). Per germline, CDR1 SGHDT and CDR2 YYEEEE. This CDR3 comprises 14 residues. In DNA, the CDR3 is TGTGCCAGCAGCTTTAGGCAGGGCCAAGAGTCCCAGTACTTC. Amino acid sequence: CASSFRQGQESQYF.

At least ten counts were recorded for this clonotype. This sequence joins TRBV7-9 and TRBJ2-7; 7 bases are shared with TRBD1. The V segment lost 1 base and the J segment 5 bases; nucleotides outside the gene matches: 8. The CDR3 covers 15 residues. CDR1 is SEHNR and CDR2 is FQNEAQ in the germline V gene (reference sequence). The CDR3 region is CASSLDRGVVNEQYF. CDR3 nucleotide sequence: TGTGCCAGCAGCTTAGACAGGGGAGTAGTCAACGAGCAGTACTTC. The whole variable domain, filled in from reference TRBV7-9 and TRBJ2-7, reads DTGVSQNPRHKITKRGQNVTFRCDPISEHNRLYWYRQTLGQGPEFLTYFQNEAQLEKSRLLSDRFSAERPKGSFSTLEIQRTEQGDSAMYLCASSLDRGVVNEQYFGPGTRLTVT.

V usage is TRBV14 and J usage is TRBJ2-4; 10 positions agree with TRBD2. This CDR3 is 19 amino acids long. The junction had 9 bases not matched to a gene; V was cut back by 0 bases and J by 1 base. Germline V gives CDR1 SGHDN, CDR2 FVKESK. In DNA form, the CDR3 reads TGTGCCAGCAGCCAAGATGAGAGCGGGGGGGCCCTGGCCAAAAACATTCAGTACTTC. Translating it yields CASSQDESGGALAKNIQYF.

This clonotype came up a few times. The chain joins TRBV5-6 to TRBJ1-1, with 7 bases identical to TRBD1. The germline CDR1 and CDR2 sequences are SGHDT and YYEEEE. The CDR3 consists of 16 residues. Germline trimming cut 4 bases from V and 7 bases from J; bases unmatched to any gene: 16. The DNA of the CDR3 is TGTGCCAGCAGCCAATACCCCGGGACAGTTGATATTGAAGCTTTCTTT. Translated: CASSQYPGTVDIEAFF.

This clonotype was counted ten times or more. The CDR3 reads CASSQGTGGGNTEAFF. CDR3 coding DNA: TGCGCCAGCAGCCAAGGGACAGGGGGCGGGAACACTGAAGCTTTCTTT. The chain joins TRBV4-1 to TRBJ1-1, with 11 positions matching TRBD1. The ends lost 1 base at V and 1 base at J; junction bases unmatched: 2. The CDR3 runs 16 residues. CDR1 is MGHRA, CDR2 YSYEKL, per germline.

This clonotype has at least ten counts. The chain uses TRBV19 and TRBJ1-5; no clear D. Trimming removed 1 base at V and 5 bases at J, with 15 bases between. CDR3 size: 16 residues. The germline CDR1 and CDR2 sequences are LNHDA and SQIVND (reference sequence). CDR3 region: CASSIGLWQAHQPQHF. The DNA of the CDR3 is TGTGCCAGTAGTATAGGACTCTGGCAGGCGCATCAGCCCCAGCATTTT.

This clonotype was recorded many times. This rearrangement joins TRBV6-1 to TRBJ2-3, with 8 nucleotides matching TRBD1. Germline V lookup: CDR1 MNHNS, CDR2 SASEGT. Trimming at V came to 7 bases and at J to 2 bases, leaving 11 bases not matched to a gene. The CDR3 has 16 residues. The CDR3 DNA reads as TGTGCCAGCACCCCAGGCACAGGGGGAGCCACAGATACGCAGTATTTT. The encoded protein is CASTPGTGGATDTQYF.

At least ten counts were recorded for this clonotype. The J gene is TRBJ2-5, the V gene TRBV2; 10 bases are shared with TRBD2. The CDR3 spans 12 residues. Germline V gene data show CDR1 as SNHLY and CDR2 as FYNNEI. Trimming at V came to 8 bases and at J to 5 bases, leaving 2 bases not matched to a gene. The CDR3 bases are TGTGCCAGCCTAGCGGGGGATGAGACCCAGTACTTC. Amino acid sequence: CASLAGDETQYF.

This chain uses TRBV7-2 with TRBJ2-7; D gene uncertain. Germline V gene lookup returns CDR1 SGHTA and CDR2 FQGNSA. Trimming took 6 bases from V and 2 from J, leaving 20 bases between them. The CDR3 has 16 amino acids. This CDR3 reads CASRSPSTSLTYEQYF. The CDR3 DNA is TGTGCCAGCAGGTCTCCCTCGACCAGCCTTACCTACGAGCAGTACTTC.

The chain links TRBV6-1 to TRBJ2-2; 7 nucleotides line up with TRBD2. V gave up 2 bases and J gave up 0 bases; unmatched junction bases: 9. The CDR3 sequence is 18 residues long. Germline values: CDR1 MNHNS, CDR2 SASEGT. The CDR3: CASSESGVAGANTGELFF. The CDR3 coding sequence is TGTGCCAGCAGTGAATCGGGGGTCGCGGGGGCGAACACCGGGGAGCTGTTTTTT.

About this clonotype itself: A single base separates this from a much larger clone, so it may be a read error. The chain is built from TRBV6-5 and TRBJ1-4; D perhaps matches TRBD1 (5 bases). The CDR3 runs 14 residues. Germline values: CDR1 MNHEY, CDR2 SVGAGI. The CDR3 sequence: CTSSYFQGNEKLFF. In DNA, the CDR3 is TGTACCAGCAGTTACTTCCAGGGTAATGAAAAACTGTTTTTT.

This clonotype was seen ten or more times. This chain connects TRBV6-5 to TRBJ2-5, with D maybe TRBD2 (5 bases). With 2 bases removed from V and 5 bases from J, the gap between germline ends came to 24 bases. The CDR3 is made up of 18 amino acids. Germline V gene data show CDR1 as MNHEY and CDR2 as SVGAGI. The CDR3 loop reads CASSYRSWTGSPRETQYF. The DNA for the CDR3 is TGTGCCAGCAGTTACCGGAGCTGGACGGGGAGCCCCCGGGAGACCCAGTACTTC.

The CDR3, as DNA: TGTGCCAGCAGCCAAGGGTGGGGGAGCAATCAGCCCCAGCATTTT. It is translated as CASSQGWGSNQPQHF. V is TRBV3-1 and J is TRBJ1-5, with a possible D match to TRBD1 (5 bases). Trimming took 1 base from V and 1 from J, leaving 8 bases between them. Germline loops: CDR1 LGHDT, CDR2 YNNKEL (reference sequence). The CDR3 runs to 15 residues.